Below, 21 T cell receptor beta chains from the same sample are listed, as sequenced in a study of PD-1 blockade in classical Hodgkin lymphoma (TCRdb year 2020). The receptor library was made with the immunoSEQ multiplex PCR assay. Here the immuneACCESS table is served through TCRdb, limited to in-frame sequences with V and J called. Missing clones are a known gap in these copies; in checked studies unresolved V genes cover under half, and the rest lacks a known reason. For this sample there are about 94,000 clones; roughly nine tenths appear just once. The top ten constitute roughly 10% of the sample. What this sample's time point label stands for: cycle 2 day 1 (C2D1) of nivolumab. Relapse after autologous stem cell transplantation had occurred in all trial patients, and cohorts A, B and C were distinguished by prior brentuximab vedotin exposure. Sequencing used peripheral blood mononuclear cells (PBMCs), obtained before the second cycle of nivolumab. The origin of the receptors is a human donor with classical Hodgkin lymphoma.

V and J are TRBV18 and TRBJ2-2; D is possibly TRBD1 or TRBD2 (5 bases each). The CDR3 is 15 residues long. From germline, CDR1 is KGHSH and CDR2 LQKENI. V was trimmed by 0 bases and J by 1 base, leaving 6 bases between them. The CDR3 DNA sequence: TGTGCCAGCTCACCACCGGGACGGAACACCGGGGAGCTGTTTTTT. It translates to CASSPPGRNTGELFF. Combining the CDR3 with reference TRBV18 and TRBJ2-2 gives the whole variable domain NAGVMQNPRHLVRRRGQEARLRCSPMKGHSHVYWYRQLPEEGLKFMVYLQKENIIDESGMPKERFSAEFPKEGPSILRIQQVVRGDSAAYFCASSPPGRNTGELFFGEGSRLTVL.

V gene TRBV30 combines with J gene TRBJ2-5; TRBD2 might be the D (5 bases). The V and J ends lost 1 base and 5 bases respectively, with 14 bases between them. Germline CDR1 reads GTSNPN; CDR2 reads SVGIG (reference sequence). CDR3 length: 14 amino acids. The CDR3 reads CAWSGGPRVETQYF. CDR3 bases: TGTGCCTGGAGTGGTGGCCCGCGGGTGGAGACCCAGTACTTC.

J is TRBJ2-1 and V is TRBV2; D gene unclear. In germline, CDR1 is SNHLY, CDR2 FYNNEI. The CDR3 is made up of 16 amino acids. The ends were cut back, 7 bases at V and 0 bases at J, with 16 bases in the middle. CDR3 DNA: TGTGCCAGCACCCTCCCCGATCTTTTCTCCTACAATGAGCAGTTCTTC. Its translation is CASTLPDLFSYNEQFF.

This chain links TRBV5-6 with TRBJ2-1, with 8 bases that match TRBD1. V trimming: 0 bases; J trimming: 7 bases; junction bases outside the gene matches: 9. The CDR3 contains 16 residues. The germline gives CDR1 SGHDT, CDR2 YYEEEE. The CDR3 sequence: CASSLVLVTGANEQFF. As DNA, the CDR3 is TGTGCCAGCAGCTTGGTGCTGGTGACAGGGGCTAATGAGCAGTTCTTC.

The J gene is TRBJ2-3, the V gene TRBV28, with TRBD2 matching over 7 bases. The CDR3 is 19 amino acids. Germline V gene sequence: CDR1 MDHEN, CDR2 SYDVKM. The junction had 17 bases not matched to a gene; V was cut back by 5 bases and J by 0 bases. The CDR3 nucleotides are TGTGCCAGCAGTCCCCTTGGTGGGCTAGCGGAGCAGAGCACAGATACGCAGTATTTT. Protein sequence: CASSPLGGLAEQSTDTQYF. The full variable domain, in which reference TRBV28 and TRBJ2-3 provide the parts outside the CDR3, is DVKVTQSSRYLVKRTGEKVFLECVQDMDHENMFWYRQDPGLGLRLIYFSYDVKMKEKGDIPEGYSVSREKKERFSLILESASTNQTSMYLCASSPLGGLAEQSTDTQYFGPGTRLTVL.

This rearrangement joins TRBV29-1 to TRBJ1-4, with TRBD1 identical over 7 bases. This CDR3 is 12 amino acids long. The J segment lost 10 bases and the V segment lost 4 bases, leaving 6 bases of the junction unmatched. Germline lookup yields CDR1 SQVTM and CDR2 ANQGSEA. CDR3 DNA sequence: TGCAGCGTTGTGACAGGGCAGGCAAAACTGTTTTTT. Translation gives CSVVTGQAKLFF.

The chain links TRBV2 to TRBJ2-1, with D possibly being TRBD2 (7 bases). Germline-derived CDR1 and CDR2 are SNHLY and FYNNEI. This CDR3 comprises 14 residues. V lost 8 bases and J 3 bases, leaving 14 bases between the germline ends. DNA for the CDR3: TGTGCCAGCCCCGAGGGGGGGGGCTACAATGAGCAGTTCTTC. The encoded protein is CASPEGGGYNEQFF.

V gene TRBV5-6 combines with J gene TRBJ2-7; 8 positions agree with TRBD1. Germline CDR1 is SGHDT and CDR2 is YYEEEE. The CDR3 sequence is 16 residues long. After removal of 0 bases from V and 6 bases from J, the junction contained 11 bases not matched to a gene. CDR3 coding DNA: TGTGCCAGCAGCTTGGTTGGAGGACAGGGAGGATTCGAGCAGTACTTC. It encodes CASSLVGGQGGFEQYF.

The chain carries TRBV2 and TRBJ2-5, with 9 bases matching TRBD1. CDR3 length equals 17 residues. Trimming cost V 3 bases and J 1 base; bases outside gene matches: 9. Germline V CDR1 and CDR2: SNHLY, FYNNEI. The CDR3 spells CASSDSLSGQGQETQYF. CDR3 DNA sequence: TGTGCCAGCAGTGACTCTCTGTCGGGACAGGGCCAAGAGACCCAGTACTTC.

The chain is built from TRBV7-9 and TRBJ2-5; weak D call: TRBD2 (5 bases). With 1 base removed from V and 1 base from J, the gap between germline ends came to 10 bases. CDR3 length: 15 residues. Germline loops: CDR1 SEHNR, CDR2 FQNEAQ (reference sequence). The CDR3 region is CASSLGNLAQETQYF. The CDR3 DNA reads as TGTGCCAGCAGCTTAGGAAACCTAGCCCAAGAGACCCAGTACTTC.

This clone was observed a few times. The V gene is TRBV5-1, the J gene TRBJ2-1; TRBD1 matches at 7 bases. Germline V lookup: CDR1 SGHRS, CDR2 YFSETQ. After removal of 4 bases from V and 9 bases from J, the junction contained 7 bases not matched to a gene. There are 13 residues in the CDR3. CDR3 nucleotides: TGCGCCAGCAGCGATGGGACAGTGGGTGAGCAGTTCTTC. It specifies CASSDGTVGEQFF.

This chain joins TRBV6-1 and TRBJ2-2; the match to TRBD2 covers 9 bases. Germline values: CDR1 MNHNS, CDR2 SASEGT. CDR3 length: 17 residues. The junction had 14 bases not matched to a gene; V was cut back by 6 bases and J by 6 bases. CDR3: CASREPSGMTNAGELFF. CDR3 sequence (DNA): TGTGCCAGCAGGGAACCTAGCGGGATGACAAACGCCGGGGAGCTGTTTTTT.

The rearrangement joins TRBV10-1 to TRBJ2-7, with TRBD1 identical over 10 bases. Losses at the gene ends were 0 bases for V and 5 bases for J; bases not matched to a gene: 4. Germline CDR1 is WNHNN and CDR2 is SYGVQD (reference sequence). The length of the CDR3 is 15 residues. CDR3 sequence: CASSESPGQGNEQYF. The CDR3, as DNA: TGCGCCAGCAGTGAGTCACCGGGACAGGGGAACGAGCAGTACTTC.

The V call is TRBV7-2, the J call TRBJ2-7; 9 positions agree with TRBD1. The germline gives CDR1 SGHTA, CDR2 FQGNSA. V gave up 1 base and J gave up 4 bases; unmatched junction bases: 5. The length of the CDR3 is 15 residues. Here the CDR3 reads CASSLEGTGKYEQYF. CDR3 sequence (DNA): TGTGCCAGCAGCTTAGAGGGGACAGGGAAGTACGAGCAGTACTTC.

This chain connects TRBV5-6 to TRBJ2-1; 7 bases are shared with TRBD1. The CDR3 sequence is 15 residues long. Per germline, CDR1 SGHDT and CDR2 YYEEEE. The trim removed 5 bases at V and 2 bases at J, leaving 7 bases unmatched. In nucleotides, the CDR3 is TGTGCCAGCAGTAACCGGGACAGAACCTACAATGAGCAGTTCTTC. Translation: CASSNRDRTYNEQFF.

This chain links TRBV16 with TRBJ2-2, with TRBD1 matching over 9 bases. With 2 bases clipped from V and 6 bases from J, the junction kept 4 bases outside the gene matches. The CDR3 sequence is 15 residues long. CDR1 is KGHSY, CDR2 FQNENV, per germline. CDR3 nucleotides: TGTGCCAGCAGCCAAGAAAGACAGGGGGCCGGGGAGCTGTTTTTT. Encoded protein: CASSQERQGAGELFF.

The rearrangement joins TRBV4-1 to TRBJ2-7; D is unresolved. The germline V gene has CDR1 MGHRA and CDR2 YSYEKL. Trimming removed 0 bases from V and 3 bases from J, with 9 bases in between. This CDR3 has 14 residues. This CDR3 is CASSQDLGNYEQYF. The CDR3 nucleotides are TGCGCCAGCAGCCAAGATCTTGGTAACTACGAGCAGTACTTC.

The chain uses TRBV6-1 and TRBJ1-6; perhaps TRBD1 as D (6 bases). Deletions cut 3 bases from V and 6 bases from J, with 9 bases between. Per the germline V gene, CDR1 is MNHNS and CDR2 is SASEGT. The CDR3 consists of 14 residues. The CDR3, as DNA: TGTGCCAGCAGTGACACAGGGTCTAATTCACCCCTCCACTTT. This sequence encodes CASSDTGSNSPLHF.

The J gene is TRBJ2-3, the V gene TRBV5-1, with a possible D match to TRBD2 (6 bases). Germline CDR1 SGHRS, CDR2 YFSETQ. The CDR3 is 16 amino acids. The V gene lost 0 bases and the J gene lost 2 bases, with 13 bases spanning the gap. The CDR3 bases are TGCGCCAGCAGCTTGGCGCCCGGGAGTTCCACAGATACGCAGTATTTT. Its translation is CASSLAPGSSTDTQYF.

About this clone itself: Other nucleotide sequences from this sample produce the same CDR3. The V gene is TRBV2, the J gene TRBJ2-1, with a tentative D call TRBD2 (5 bases). CDR3 length: 13 residues. Germline CDR1 and CDR2: SNHLY and FYNNEI. Trimming took 6 bases from V and 8 from J, leaving 14 bases between them. The DNA of the CDR3 is TGTGCCAGCAGGAGGGTTTTTGAGGATGAGCAGTTCTTC. It encodes CASRRVFEDEQFF.

The rearrangement uses TRBV5-5 and TRBJ1-5, with 9 bases aligning to TRBD1. Per the germline V gene, CDR1 is SGHKS and CDR2 is YYEKEE (reference sequence). Trimming removed 3 bases from V and 2 bases from J; junction bases left unmatched: 6. The CDR3 spans 16 residues. The CDR3 bases are TGTGCCAGCAGCTGGGGACAGGGTAATGGCAATCAGCCCCAGCATTTT. Translation: CASSWGQGNGNQPQHF. Using reference TRBV5-5 and TRBJ1-5 for the parts outside the CDR3, the full variable domain is DAGVTQSPTHLIKTRGQQVTLRCSPISGHKSVSWYQQVLGQGPQFIFQYYEKEERGRGNFPDRFSARQFPNYSSELNVNALLLGDSALYLCASSWGQGNGNQPQHFGDGTRLSIL.